The clone carrying this T cell receptor (beta chain) was recorded many times. TCRdb re-called the RT-PCR reads with MiXCR, one entry per CDR3 protein. The profile shows around 500,000 distinct CDR3 sequences, roughly 9.8% of them singletons. These data come from a study of response to subunit inactivated influenza vaccine. V dropped 6 bases and J dropped 0 bases, with 13 bases sitting between them. Germline CDR1 and CDR2: DFQATT and SNEGSKA (reference sequence). This CDR3 has 14 amino acids. The TCR comes from a man in his forties or fifties who received an inactivated influenza vaccine. Sample: PBMCs from blood, taken more than 35 days after vaccination. The chain has TRBV20-1 and TRBJ2-3; possibly TRBD1 for D (5 bases). The CDR3 DNA is TGCAGTGCGGTCCACAGGTTCAGCACAGATACGCAGTATTTT. Translation: CSAVHRFSTDTQYF.